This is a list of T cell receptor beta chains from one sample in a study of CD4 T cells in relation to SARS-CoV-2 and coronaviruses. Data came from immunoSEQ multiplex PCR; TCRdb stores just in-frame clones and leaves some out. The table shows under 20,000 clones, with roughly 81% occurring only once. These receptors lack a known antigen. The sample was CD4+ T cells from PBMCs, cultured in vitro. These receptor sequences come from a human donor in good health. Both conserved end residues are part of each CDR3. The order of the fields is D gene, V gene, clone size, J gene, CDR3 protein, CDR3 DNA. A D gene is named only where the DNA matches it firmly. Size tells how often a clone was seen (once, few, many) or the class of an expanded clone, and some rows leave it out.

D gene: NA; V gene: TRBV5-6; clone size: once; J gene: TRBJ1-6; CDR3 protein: CASSLVDSNSPLHF; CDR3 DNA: TGTGCCAGCAGCTTGGTTGACAGTAATTCACCCCTCCACTTT
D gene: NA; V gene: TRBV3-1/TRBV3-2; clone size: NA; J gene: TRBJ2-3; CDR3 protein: CASSQDTGTDTQYF; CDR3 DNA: TGTGCCAGCAGCCAAGATACAGGCACAGATACGCAGTATTTT
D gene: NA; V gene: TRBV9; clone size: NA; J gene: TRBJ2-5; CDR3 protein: CASSAPAGGETQYF; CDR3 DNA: TGTGCCAGCAGCGCTCCAGCGGGTGGAGAGACCCAGTACTTC
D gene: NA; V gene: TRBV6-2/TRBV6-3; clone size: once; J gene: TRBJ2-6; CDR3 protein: CASSYADRLRANVLTF; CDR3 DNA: TGTGCCAGCAGTTACGCCGACAGGTTGCGGGCCAACGTCCTGACTTTC
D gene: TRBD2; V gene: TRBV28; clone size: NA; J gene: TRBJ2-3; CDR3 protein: CASSSLAGGPDTQYF; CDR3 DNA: TGTGCCAGCAGTTCACTAGCGGGGGGGCCAGATACGCAGTATTTT
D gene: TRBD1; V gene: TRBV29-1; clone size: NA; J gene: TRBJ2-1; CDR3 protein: CSARTGSGDEQFF; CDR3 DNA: TGCAGCGCCCGGACAGGGTCGGGGGATGAGCAGTTCTTC
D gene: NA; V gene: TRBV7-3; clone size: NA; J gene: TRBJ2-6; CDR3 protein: CASSLGGATSGANVLTF; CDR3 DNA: TGTGCCAGCAGCTTAGGGGGGGCTACCTCTGGGGCCAACGTCCTGACTTTC
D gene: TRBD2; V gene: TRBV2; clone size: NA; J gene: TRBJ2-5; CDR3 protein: CASSYGLAGVTGETQYF; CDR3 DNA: TGTGCCAGCAGTTATGGACTAGCGGGAGTAACGGGGGAGACCCAGTACTTC
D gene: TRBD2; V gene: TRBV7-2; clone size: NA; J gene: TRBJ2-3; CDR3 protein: CASSLEVSGADTQYF; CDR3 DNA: TGTGCCAGCAGCTTAGAAGTTAGCGGGGCAGATACGCAGTATTTT
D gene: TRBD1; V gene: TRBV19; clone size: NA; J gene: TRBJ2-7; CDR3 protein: CASSIFLAGGISSYEQYF; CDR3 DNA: TGTGCCAGTAGTATATTCCTAGCAGGGGGCATAAGCTCCTACGAGCAGTACTTC
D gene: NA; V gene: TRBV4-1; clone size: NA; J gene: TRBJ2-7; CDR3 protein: CASSRLMGGGSYEQYF; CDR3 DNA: TGCGCCAGCAGCCGACTAATGGGCGGTGGGTCCTACGAGCAGTACTTC
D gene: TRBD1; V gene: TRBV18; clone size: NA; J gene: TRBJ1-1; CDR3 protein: CASSPRGTGNTEAFF; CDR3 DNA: TGTGCCAGCTCACCGAGGGGGACAGGGAACACTGAAGCTTTCTTT
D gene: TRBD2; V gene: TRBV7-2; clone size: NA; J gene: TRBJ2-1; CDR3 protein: CASRQTSGSQDEQFF; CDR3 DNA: TGTGCCAGCAGACAGACTAGCGGGAGTCAAGATGAGCAGTTCTTC
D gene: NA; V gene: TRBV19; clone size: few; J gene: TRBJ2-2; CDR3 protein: CATRGGANTGELFF; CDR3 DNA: TGTGCCACCAGAGGCGGCGCGAACACCGGGGAGCTGTTTTTT
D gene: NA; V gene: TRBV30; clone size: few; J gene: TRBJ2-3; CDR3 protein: CAWRTGWTDTQYF; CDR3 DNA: TGTGCCTGGAGGACAGGATGGACAGATACGCAGTATTTT
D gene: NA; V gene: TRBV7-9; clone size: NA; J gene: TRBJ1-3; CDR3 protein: CAGQGNSGNTIYF; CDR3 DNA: TGTGCCGGGCAGGGCAATTCTGGAAACACCATATATTTT
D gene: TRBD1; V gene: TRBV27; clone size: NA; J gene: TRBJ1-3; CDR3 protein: CASSAHSRRDRGVSGNTIYF; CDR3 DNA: TGTGCCAGCAGTGCACACTCGCGCCGGGACAGGGGAGTCTCTGGAAACACCATATATTTT
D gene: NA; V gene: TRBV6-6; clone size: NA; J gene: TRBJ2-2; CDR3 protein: CASRTTLGELFF; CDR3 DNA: TGTGCCAGCAGGACGACACTCGGGGAGCTGTTTTTT
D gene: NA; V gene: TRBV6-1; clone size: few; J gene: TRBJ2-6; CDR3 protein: CASSEGVVGANVLTF; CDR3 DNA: TGTGCCAGCAGTGAGGGAGTAGTCGGGGCCAACGTCCTGACTTTC
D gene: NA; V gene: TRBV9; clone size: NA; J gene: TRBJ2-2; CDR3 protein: CASSPSPSGELFF; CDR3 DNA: TGTGCCAGCAGCCCTAGTCCGTCCGGGGAGCTGTTTTTT
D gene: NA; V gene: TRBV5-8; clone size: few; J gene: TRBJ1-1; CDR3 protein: CASSLVGIQAFF; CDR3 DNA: TGTGCCAGCAGCTTGGTGGGGATACAAGCTTTCTTT
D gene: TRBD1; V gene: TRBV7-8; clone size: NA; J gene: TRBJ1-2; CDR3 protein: CASSPGDRDYGYTF; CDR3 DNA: TGTGCCAGCAGCCCGGGGGACAGGGACTATGGCTACACCTTC
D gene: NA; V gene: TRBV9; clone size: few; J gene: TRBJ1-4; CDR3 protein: CASSPGNGNNEKLFF; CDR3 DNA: TGTGCCAGCAGCCCTGGGAATGGTAATAATGAAAAACTGTTTTTT
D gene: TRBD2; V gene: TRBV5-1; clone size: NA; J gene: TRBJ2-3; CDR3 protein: CASSLGLGGGAASTDTQYF; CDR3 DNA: TGCGCCAGCAGCTTGGGGCTGGGCGGGGGGGCCGCAAGCACAGATACGCAGTATTTT
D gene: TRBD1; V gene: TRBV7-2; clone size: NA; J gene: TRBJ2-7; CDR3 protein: CASSSGQGNEQYF; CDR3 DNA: TGTGCCAGCAGCTCGGGACAGGGAAACGAGCAGTACTTC
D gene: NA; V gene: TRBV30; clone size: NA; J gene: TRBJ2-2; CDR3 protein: CAWNRGGDTGELFF; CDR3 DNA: TGTGCCTGGAACAGGGGGGGAGACACCGGGGAGCTGTTTTTT
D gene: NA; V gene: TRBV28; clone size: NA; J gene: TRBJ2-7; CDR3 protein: CASKRSAGGEQYF; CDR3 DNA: TGTGCCAGCAAGAGAAGCGCAGGGGGGGAGCAGTACTTC
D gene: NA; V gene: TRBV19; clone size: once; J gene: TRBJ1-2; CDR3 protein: CASRKRGSGYGYTF; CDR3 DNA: TGTGCCAGTAGGAAGAGGGGGTCTGGCTATGGCTACACTTTC
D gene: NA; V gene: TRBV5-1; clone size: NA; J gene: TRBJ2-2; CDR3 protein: CASSLLPLLGELFF; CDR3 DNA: TGCGCCAGCAGCTTGCTCCCTCTGTTGGGGGAGCTGTTTTTT